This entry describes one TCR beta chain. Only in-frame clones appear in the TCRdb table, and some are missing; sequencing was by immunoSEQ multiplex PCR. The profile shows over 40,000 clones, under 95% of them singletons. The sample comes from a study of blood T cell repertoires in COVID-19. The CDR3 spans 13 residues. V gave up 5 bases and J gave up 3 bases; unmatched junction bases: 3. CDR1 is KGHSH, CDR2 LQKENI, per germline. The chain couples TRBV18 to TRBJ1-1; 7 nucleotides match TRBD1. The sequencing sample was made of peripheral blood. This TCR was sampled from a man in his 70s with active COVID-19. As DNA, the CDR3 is TGTGCCAGCTCATCAGGACAGGACACTGAAGCTTTCTTT. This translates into CASSSGQDTEAFF.